The clone carrying this TCR beta chain was seen repeatedly, ten times or more. Its cognate antigen is unknown. This CDR3 contains 12 residues. In germline, CDR1 is KGHDR, CDR2 SFDVKD. The V and J ends lost 6 bases and 4 bases respectively, with 6 bases between them. This sample was taken from a study of T-cell reconstitution after alpha-beta-depleted transplantation in children. Study-level points and caveats: From surviving recipient T cells and thymic progenitors came the high day-60 TCRbeta diversity observed in some patients. Several hundred expanded graft clones reportedly gave rise to the alpha-beta T cells present about two months after transplant. Newly generated T cells supplied most T-cell counts and diversity one year post-transplant.

Preparation of the TCRbeta library involved a method that used unique molecular identifiers. One entry per CDR3 protein results from TCRdb running MiXCR on the PCR reads. The sample contains about 240,000 distinct CDR3 sequences, roughly 24% of which appear only once. The chain recombines TRBV24-1 with TRBJ2-1, with D hard to call. The origin of this receptor is a girl aged 2 to 10 with Fanconi anemia, due to receive a stem cell transplant. This specimen consisted of PBMCs, obtained before TCRalphabeta/CD19-depleted stem cell transplant. CDR3 sequence reads: CATSSQYNEQFF. The DNA of the CDR3 is TGTGCCACCAGTTCACAGTACAATGAGCAGTTCTTC.